Below, one T cell receptor (beta chain) is given with its context. What it recognizes is unknown. The data derive from a study of OX40 agonist ivuxolimab in advanced cancers. Turning to the study itself: Those enrolled were approximately 83% male, with a mean age of 60 years and ages from 23 to 79.

The assay was immunoSEQ multiplex PCR, and TCRdb's table has in-frame clones only and misses some. The table lists tens of thousands of clones, approximately 91% of them singletons, with approximately 0.8% in the top ten. The study, taken as a whole, reports: Clones of CD4+ and CD8+ blood T cells grew by week 6 at doses of 0.1 to 3.0 mg/kg.

Trimming took off 6 bases at V and 0 bases at J, with 6 bases between the two ends. The CDR3 loop spans 12 amino acids. CDR1 is MNHNY, CDR2 SVGAGI, per germline (reference sequence). The rearrangement links TRBV6-6 to TRBJ2-7; D is uncertain. The source of this sequence is an adult with an advanced solid tumor such as melanoma, head and neck, liver or kidney cancer. The sequencing here drew on CD4+ or CD8+ T cells sorted from blood, taken in a trial of the OX40 agonist ivuxolimab. CDR3 protein: CASRPSSYEQYF. The CDR3 region has the DNA TGTGCCAGCAGGCCCAGCTCCTACGAGCAGTACTTC.